One sample yielded the 18 T cell receptor beta chains listed below, sequenced in a study of technical replicates of blood from several donors. The repertoire was sequenced with immunoSEQ multiplex PCR; TCRdb's copy has only in-frame clones and lacks some. This table holds 15,000 to 20,000 clones, around nine tenths found once. The sequenced material came from PBMCs. These receptors were obtained from a human donor in good health.

A few counts support this clone. The chain couples TRBV28 to TRBJ1-2; 11 bases are a match to TRBD1. The V gene's germline CDR1 is MDHEN and CDR2 SYDVKM. The CDR3 length is 14 residues. The V segment lost 5 bases and the J segment 7 bases; nucleotides outside the gene matches: 6. CDR3 amino acids: CASSAGQGAFGYTF. The CDR3 DNA sequence: TGTGCCAGCAGTGCCGGACAGGGGGCGTTTGGCTACACCTTC.

The chain has TRBV10-3 and TRBJ2-6; possibly TRBD2 for D (5 bases). V was pared by 6 bases and J by 0 bases, with 12 bases between. The CDR3 runs to 16 residues. From germline, CDR1 is ENHRY and CDR2 SYGVKD. The CDR3 nucleotides are TGTGCCATCAGGGACTCAAGTTACTCTGGGGCCAACGTCCTGACTTTC. It codes for CAIRDSSYSGANVLTF.

The gene calls are TRBV7-2 and TRBJ2-1; D call uncertain. V was cut by 2 bases and J by 8 bases, with 16 bases left in between. CDR3 length: 15 amino acids. CDR1 is SGHTA, CDR2 FQGNSA, per germline. DNA for the CDR3: TGTGCCAGCAGCTTAAAGTTAATAGGCGGCGATGAGCAGTTCTTC. Translating gives CASSLKLIGGDEQFF. Supplemented by reference TRBV7-2 and TRBJ2-1, the full variable domain reads GAGVSQSPSNKVTEKGKDVELRCDPISGHTALYWYRQSLGQGLEFLIYFQGNSAPDKSGLPSDRFSAERTGGSVSTLTIQRTQQEDSAVYLCASSLKLIGGDEQFFGPGTRLTVL.

The chain links TRBV6-5 to TRBJ2-1, with D perhaps matching TRBD2 (7 bases). Trimming removed 8 bases from V and 11 bases from J, with 16 bases in between. The CDR3 has 12 residues. Germline assignment: CDR1 MNHEY and CDR2 SVGAGI. CDR3 in DNA: TGTGCCAGCGGGGGGGCTAGCGCAAAGCAGTTCTTC. Translating gives CASGGASAKQFF.

The chain couples TRBV27 to TRBJ2-1; TRBD2 is a possible D gene (5 bases). The CDR3 has 15 residues. V lost 0 bases, J lost 2 bases, and 8 bases lay in between. Per the germline V gene, CDR1 is MNHEY and CDR2 is SMNVEV (reference sequence). For the CDR3, the DNA is TGTGCCAGCAGTTTATCCGCGGGCCCCTACAATGAGCAGTTCTTC. It encodes CASSLSAGPYNEQFF.

This clone has a handful of counts. The rearrangement joins TRBV21-1 to TRBJ1-2; the table's D gene call, TRBD1, was not cross checked with the DNA. TRBV21-1 is termed a pseudogene. This CDR3 is 18 amino acids long. As DNA, the CDR3 is TGTGCCAGCAGGCCACCGCCCGGGACAGGGTTGGCGATCTATGGCTACACCTTC. Its protein product is CASRPPPGTGLAIYGYTF.

V usage is TRBV6-1 and J usage is TRBJ1-2; unclear D gene. Trimming cost V 1 base and J 1 base, with 7 bases left between them. The CDR3 length is 14 residues. Per germline, CDR1 MNHNS and CDR2 SASEGT. For the CDR3, the DNA is TGTGCCAGCAGTGAAGGGAGCAGTAACTATGGCTACACCTTC. Translated: CASSEGSSNYGYTF.

This clone was recorded once. The CDR3 spells CASRPGTDYGYTF. CDR3 in DNA: TGTGCCAGCAGGCCAGGGACAGATTATGGCTACACCTTC. The V gene is TRBV6-1, the J gene TRBJ1-2, with 7 positions matching TRBD1. Germline-derived CDR1 and CDR2 are MNHNS and SASEGT. CDR3 length equals 13 residues. V was clipped by 6 bases and J by 5 bases; unmatched bases: 6.

This sequence joins TRBV29-1 and TRBJ2-1; TRBD2 matches 8 bases. V was clipped by 7 bases and J by 4 bases; unmatched bases: 9. The CDR3 totals 14 residues. The V gene's germline CDR1 is SQVTM and CDR2 ANQGSEA. The CDR3 nucleotides read TGCAGCGCCGAGCTACTAGCGGAGTACAATGAGCAGTTCTTC. Encoded protein: CSAELLAEYNEQFF.

This chain uses TRBV7-2 with TRBJ2-5; perhaps TRBD2 as D (5 bases). V lost 2 bases to trimming and J lost 4 bases, with 11 bases between them. Per the germline V gene, CDR1 is SGHTA and CDR2 is FQGNSA. The CDR3 is made up of 14 amino acids. CDR3 amino acids: CASSLSEARETQYF. For the CDR3, the DNA is TGTGCCAGCAGCTTATCGGAGGCACGAGAGACCCAGTACTTC.

This chain uses TRBV7-9 with TRBJ2-1, with 8 bases aligning to TRBD2. V shed 2 bases and J 5 bases; nucleotides not matched to a gene: 11. The CDR3 consists of 17 residues. Germline V lookup: CDR1 SEHNR, CDR2 FQNEAQ (reference sequence). In nucleotides, the CDR3 is TGTGCCAGCAGCTTAACCTGGGATAGCGGGGAAGACAATGAGCAGTTCTTC. Its protein product is CASSLTWDSGEDNEQFF.

J is TRBJ2-3 and V is TRBV27; tentative D call: TRBD1 (5 bases). This CDR3 is 15 amino acids long. Trimming removed 4 bases at V and 4 bases at J, with 15 bases between. CDR1 MNHEY and CDR2 SMNVEV come from the germline V gene (reference sequence). Here the CDR3 DNA reads TGTGCCAGCAGTTCCCGCCGAGCAGGGTCAGATACGCAGTATTTT. This gives the protein CASSSRRAGSDTQYF.

This clone occurred a few times. The chain combines TRBV18 with TRBJ2-2; D is ambiguous. The CDR3 totals 12 residues. Trimming removed 4 bases from V and 8 bases from J, with 8 bases in between. Looked up from germline, CDR1 is KGHSH and CDR2 is LQKENI. This chain's CDR3 is CASSLPVGELFF. In DNA form, the CDR3 reads TGTGCCAGCTCACTCCCGGTGGGGGAGCTGTTTTTT.

The rearrangement uses TRBV11-2 and TRBJ2-1; 8 bases match TRBD2. Germline V gene data show CDR1 as SGHAT and CDR2 as FQNNGV. J lost 5 bases, V lost 1 base, and 7 bases had no gene match. The CDR3 consists of 16 residues. DNA for the CDR3: TGTGCCAGCAGCTTAGTGGGCGGGAGGTCCGACAATGAGCAGTTCTTC. Protein: CASSLVGGRSDNEQFF.

This clone was picked up one time. The chain combines TRBV7-7 with TRBJ1-1; perhaps TRBD1 as D (6 bases). CDR3 length: 13 residues. Germline V lookup: CDR1 SSHAT, CDR2 FNYEAQ (reference sequence). V was trimmed by 5 bases and J by 1 base, leaving 8 bases between them. CDR3 DNA sequence: TGTGCCAGCAGCGCGGACAGGAACACTGAAGCTTTCTTT. Translation: CASSADRNTEAFF.

The chain has TRBV6-6 and TRBJ2-7; TRBD1 agrees at 8 bases. The junction had 8 bases not matched to a gene; V was cut back by 6 bases and J by 4 bases. This CDR3 comprises 14 residues. Germline V gives CDR1 MNHNY, CDR2 SVGAGI (reference sequence). CDR3 in amino acids: CASRPTGEGYEQYF. The CDR3 coding sequence is TGTGCCAGCAGGCCGACAGGGGAAGGGTACGAGCAGTACTTC.

Regarding this clone: The junction departs from the called germline gene at one end, perhaps through a read error. The rearrangement uses TRBV10-1 and TRBJ2-2; 7 nucleotides agree with TRBD2. CDR1 is WNHNN, CDR2 SYGVQD, per germline (reference sequence). CDR3 length: 16 amino acids. The CDR3 coding sequence is TGCGCCACCAGTGCGTTCGCGGGAGCTAACACCGGGGAGCTGTTTTTT. Its protein is CATSAFAGANTGELFF.

The gene calls are TRBV5-1 and TRBJ1-1, with D uncertain. With 5 bases removed from V and 1 base from J, the gap between germline ends came to 12 bases. The CDR3 sequence is 14 residues long. From germline, CDR1 is SGHRS and CDR2 YFSETQ. CDR3 nucleotide sequence: TGCGCCAGCAGTCTGGCGCCGGGGAACACTGAAGCTTTCTTT. As protein: CASSLAPGNTEAFF. The full variable domain, rest sourced from reference TRBV5-1 and TRBJ1-1, is KAGVTQTPRYLIKTRGQQVTLSCSPISGHRSVSWYQQTPGQGLQFLFEYFSETQRNKGNFPGRFSGRQFSNSRSEMNVSTLELGDSALYLCASSLAPGNTEAFFGQGTRLTVV.